Each of the 21 T cell receptor beta chains below was sequenced from the same sample in a study of blood T cells in healthy people across ages. The use of a sample-barcoded 5' primer and a J-beta primer mix characterized a second PCR of about 7 to 12 cycles. MiXCR was run by TCRdb on the 5' RACE reads, yielding one entry per CDR3 protein. The data show 1,300,000 or so distinct CDR3 sequences, with approximately 63% seen just once and 5.5% to 8% held by the top ten. The sequencing input was blood. Every receptor here comes from a man between 18 and 29 years old in good health.

The CDR3 sequence: CASSLNLQLSSTDTQYF. CDR3 nucleotide sequence: TGTGCCAGCAGCCTCAACTTACAGCTTTCTAGCACAGATACGCAGTATTTT. V is TRBV9 and J is TRBJ2-3; D not certain. Trimming removed 4 bases at V and 0 bases at J, with 18 bases between. Germline-derived CDR1 and CDR2 are SGDLS and YYNGEE. This CDR3 is built from 17 residues.

V gene TRBV20-1 combines with J gene TRBJ2-3; the match to TRBD2 covers 7 bases. From germline, CDR1 is DFQATT and CDR2 SNEGSKA (reference sequence). V trimming: 5 bases; J trimming: 4 bases; junction bases outside the gene matches: 3. The CDR3 extends over 12 amino acids. CDR3: CSAPGGPDTQYF. As DNA, the CDR3 is TGCAGTGCTCCGGGGGGACCAGATACGCAGTATTTT.

The rearrangement links TRBV7-9 to TRBJ2-5, with 7 bases that match TRBD1. Germline V CDR1 and CDR2: SEHNR, FQNEAQ (reference sequence). The CDR3 totals 16 residues. V lost 5 bases, J lost 11 bases, and 20 bases stayed unmatched. The DNA for the CDR3 is TGTGCCAGCAGCGACACACAGGGGCGGTACAACGAGGAGCAGTACTTC. This sequence encodes CASSDTQGRYNEEQYF.

The CDR3 protein is CSATIGTTRADTQYF. The CDR3 bases are TGCAGCGCAACTATCGGGACAACTCGGGCCGATACGCAGTATTTT. This rearrangement joins TRBV20-1 to TRBJ2-3; maybe TRBD1 (6 bases). This CDR3 is built from 15 residues. Germline V gene sequence: CDR1 DFQATT, CDR2 SNEGSKA (reference sequence).

This clonotype appeared a few times. The chain couples TRBV29-1 to TRBJ2-7; the D call may be TRBD1 or TRBD2 (5 bases each). CDR3 length equals 13 residues. V was trimmed by 4 bases and J by 0 bases, leaving 10 bases between them. The germline V gene has CDR1 SQVTM and CDR2 ANQGSEA. The chain's CDR3 is CSVAEGSSYEQYF. The CDR3, as DNA: TGCAGCGTTGCAGAGGGGAGCTCCTACGAGCAGTACTTC.

The chain carries TRBV20-1 and TRBJ1-1; D may be TRBD1 (5 bases). Germline loops: CDR1 DFQATT, CDR2 SNEGSKA (reference sequence). Trimming took 1 base from V and 11 from J, leaving 14 bases between them. The CDR3 has 12 amino acids. The CDR3 nucleotides are TGCAGTGCTAGAGGGCCGGGGAGGGGTGCTTTCTTT. It specifies CSARGPGRGAFF.

This chain links TRBV11-2 with TRBJ2-3; TRBD2 matches 7 bases. With V trimmed by 1 base and J by 4 bases, 5 bases remained unmatched. This CDR3 has 15 residues. From germline, CDR1 is SGHAT and CDR2 FQNNGV. As DNA, the CDR3 is TGTGCCAGCAGCTTAGTAGCGGGCCTAGCAGATACGCAGTATTTT. Translation: CASSLVAGLADTQYF.

The gene calls are TRBV6-1 and TRBJ1-1; 7 nucleotides agree with TRBD1. The CDR3 consists of 15 residues. The J segment lost 4 bases and the V segment lost 4 bases, leaving 9 bases of the junction unmatched. Germline V gives CDR1 MNHNS, CDR2 SASEGT. CDR3 loop: CASSGQTGTGTEAFF. The CDR3 DNA reads TGTGCCAGCAGTGGACAGACAGGGACGGGCACTGAAGCTTTCTTT.

In its sample, this clonotype was seen once. The V gene is TRBV5-1, the J gene TRBJ2-1; D gene unclear. The V gene lost 4 bases and the J gene lost 10 bases, with 15 bases spanning the gap. From germline, CDR1 is SGHRS and CDR2 YFSETQ. CDR3 length equals 13 residues. CDR3 sequence reads: CASSAPTETEQFF. Written as DNA, the CDR3 is TGCGCCAGCAGCGCCCCGACCGAAACCGAGCAGTTCTTC.

V usage is TRBV2 and J usage is TRBJ2-7; D gene ambiguous. The CDR3 has 12 residues. V was clipped by 4 bases and J by 4 bases, with 8 bases between them. Germline CDR1 is SNHLY and CDR2 is FYNNEI. Here the CDR3 reads CASSAPRYEQYF. The CDR3 nucleotides read TGTGCCAGCAGTGCCCCAAGATACGAGCAGTACTTC.

The chain recombines TRBV6-1 with TRBJ2-4, with 7 bases identical to TRBD1. V shed 10 bases and J 1 base; nucleotides not matched to a gene: 16. The germline V gene has CDR1 MNHNS and CDR2 SASEGT. The CDR3 length is 17 residues. The CDR3 region has the DNA TGTGCCACCCCGCCCCCCGGGACAGTAAACGCCAAAAACATTCAGTACTTC. It yields the protein CATPPPGTVNAKNIQYF.

V usage is TRBV21-1 and J usage is TRBJ2-7; the tabulated D call, TRBD2, remains unverified against the DNA. TRBV21-1 is shown as a pseudogene. This CDR3 is 14 amino acids long. The DNA for the CDR3 is TGTGCCAGCTTGGGACTAGCGGGAGACTACGAGCAGTACTTC. Translating gives CASLGLAGDYEQYF.

This clonotype has a handful of counts. The J gene is TRBJ2-7, the V gene TRBV20-1; unclear D gene. Germline CDR1 DFQATT, CDR2 SNEGSKA (reference sequence). The CDR3 consists of 14 residues. V was trimmed by 3 bases and J by 3 bases, leaving 15 bases between them. CDR3 DNA sequence: TGCAGTGCTAGGCCACAGATCAGAATCTACGAGCAGTACTTC. This gives the protein CSARPQIRIYEQYF.

In nucleotides, the CDR3 is TGTGCCAGCAGCTTAGGGCCCCGAGGCACCGGGGAGCTGTTTTTT. This codes for CASSLGPRGTGELFF. The V call is TRBV7-8, the J call TRBJ2-2; no reliable D call. V was trimmed by 1 base and J by 4 bases, leaving 10 bases between them. The CDR3 is 15 residues long. In germline, CDR1 is SGHVS, CDR2 FQNEAQ. Looking up the rest from reference TRBV7-8 and TRBJ2-2 gives the full variable domain: GAGVSQSPRYKVAKRGQDVALRCDPISGHVSLFWYQQALGQGPEFLTYFQNEAQLDKSGLPSDRFFAERPEGSVSTLKIQRTQQEDSAVYLCASSLGPRGTGELFFGEGSRLTVL.

The sample holds a few counts of this clonotype. The chain carries TRBV5-1 and TRBJ1-5; the D is unclear. Trimming took off 2 bases at V and 6 bases at J, with 3 bases between the two ends. The CDR3 has 11 amino acids. Germline CDR1 reads SGHRS; CDR2 reads YFSETQ. This chain's CDR3 is CASSFTQPQHF. The CDR3 DNA is TGCGCCAGCAGCTTTACTCAGCCCCAGCATTTT.

This clonotype was picked up one time. The rearrangement links TRBV11-3 to TRBJ2-1; 10 bases map to TRBD2. This CDR3 spans 14 amino acids. Germline CDR1 and CDR2: SGHNT and YENEEA. V lost 6 bases, J lost 8 bases, and 7 bases stayed unmatched. In DNA, the CDR3 is TGTGCCAGCAGTTCTAGCGGGAGAACCGATGAGCAGTTCTTC. Translation gives CASSSSGRTDEQFF. The entire variable domain, with the rest obtained from reference TRBV11-3 and TRBJ2-1, is as follows: EAGVVQSPRYKIIEKKQPVAFWCNPISGHNTLYWYLQNLGQGPELLIRYENEEAVDDSQLPKDRFSAERLKGVDSTLKIQPAELGDSAVYLCASSSSGRTDEQFFGPGTRLTVL.

The chain has TRBV20-1 and TRBJ1-4, with TRBD1 as a possible D gene (6 bases). V was shortened by 6 bases and J by 4 bases, with 18 bases between the two germline ends. The length of the CDR3 is 15 residues. Germline CDR1 reads DFQATT; CDR2 reads SNEGSKA (reference sequence). DNA of the CDR3: TGCAGTGCCAACCCAGGACAGTACCATAATGAAAAACTGTTTTTT. Amino acid sequence: CSANPGQYHNEKLFF.

This chain links TRBV7-2 with TRBJ2-4, with 7 bases identical to TRBD1. V lost 3 bases, J lost 13 bases, and 15 bases stayed unmatched. Germline CDR1 SGHTA, CDR2 FQGNSA. This CDR3 contains 15 residues. In DNA form, the CDR3 reads TGTGCCAGCAGCTTGGCCGCGACAGGGCTGGGGGAGCAGTACTTC. Translated: CASSLAATGLGEQYF.

This chain links TRBV10-3 with TRBJ2-1; TRBD2 matches 12 bases. V lost 3 bases to trimming and J lost 5 bases; unmatched junction nucleotides: 17. The CDR3 has 20 residues. Germline CDR1 and CDR2: ENHRY and SYGVKD. The CDR3 sequence is CAISELALLAGGPGNNEQFF. The CDR3 DNA reads as TGTGCCATCAGTGAATTGGCTTTGCTAGCGGGGGGGCCTGGAAACAATGAGCAGTTCTTC.

CDR3 sequence reads: CASSSDRRRGSEQFF. DNA of the CDR3: TGTGCCAGCAGCTCTGATAGGAGGAGGGGGAGTGAGCAGTTCTTC. The chain recombines TRBV13 with TRBJ2-1; tentatively, D is TRBD1 or TRBD2 (6 bases each). The CDR3 length is 15 residues. The V and J ends lost 4 bases and 9 bases respectively, with 19 bases between them. CDR1 PRHDT and CDR2 FYEKMQ come from the germline V gene (reference sequence).

This clonotype has only one observation. This chain links TRBV20-1 with TRBJ2-5; TRBD1 agrees at 7 bases. In germline, CDR1 is DFQATT, CDR2 SNEGSKA (reference sequence). The CDR3 spans 13 residues. J was trimmed by 5 bases and V by 0 bases; bases with no gene match: 3. DNA for the CDR3: TGCAGTGCTAGAGAGACAGGGTTGGAGACCCAGTACTTC. Its translation: CSARETGLETQYF.